These 20 T cell receptor beta chains share one sample of origin, sequenced in a study of graft-versus-host responses after intestinal transplantation. Assay used: immunoSEQ multiplex PCR; TCRdb lists only in-frame clones, some missing. Here the sample spans around 100,000 clones, less than 90% being singletons. Their recognized antigens are unknown. The source was unstimulated CD4+ T cells sorted from spleen or lymph node cells, collected before transplant. These TCRs come from a human donor who was the organ donor for an intestinal transplant.

The chain joins TRBV7-9 to TRBJ2-1; 8 nucleotides line up with TRBD1. Germline loops: CDR1 SEHNR, CDR2 FQNEAQ (reference sequence). The CDR3 extends over 15 amino acids. V shed 8 bases, J shed 3 bases, and the junction held 9 bases outside the gene matches. The CDR3 nucleotides are TGTGCCAGCCTTCTTGAGACAGGGGACTACAATGAGCAGTTCTTC. Protein: CASLLETGDYNEQFF.

The chain carries TRBV4-1 and TRBJ2-7; D might be TRBD2 (6 bases). Trimming pared 1 base from V and 5 bases from J, leaving 21 bases between. Per germline, CDR1 MGHRA and CDR2 YSYEKL. CDR3 length equals 17 residues. CDR3 sequence reads: CASSQVSLGLSPHEQYF. The DNA for the CDR3 is TGCGCCAGCAGCCAAGTATCCCTTGGACTATCCCCCCACGAGCAGTACTTC.

This chain uses TRBV2 with TRBJ2-2; unclear D gene. Trimming removed 6 bases at V and 0 bases at J, with 5 bases between. Germline loops: CDR1 SNHLY, CDR2 FYNNEI. The CDR3 is 13 amino acids. CDR3 sequence: CASSSTNTGELFF. The CDR3 DNA reads as TGTGCCAGCAGCAGCACGAACACCGGGGAGCTGTTTTTT.

The chain joins TRBV4-1 to TRBJ1-2; no firm D call. The CDR3 length is 12 residues. The germline gives CDR1 MGHRA, CDR2 YSYEKL. The V and J ends lost 0 bases and 5 bases respectively, with 4 bases between them. CDR3 loop: CASSQEGYGYTF. Written as DNA, the CDR3 is TGCGCCAGCAGCCAAGAGGGGTATGGCTACACCTTC.

The chain joins TRBV10-1 to TRBJ2-1; TRBD2 aligns across 9 bases. The germline V gene encodes CDR1 WNHNN and CDR2 SYGVQD (reference sequence). V lost 5 bases, J lost 0 bases, and 26 bases stayed unmatched. This CDR3 comprises 23 residues. The chain's CDR3 is CASSFRLCSAGSRGGSSYNEQFF. The CDR3 DNA sequence: TGCGCCAGCAGTTTCCGACTATGCTCCGCCGGGTCGCGGGGGGGGAGCTCCTACAATGAGCAGTTCTTC.

The rearrangement joins TRBV7-8 to TRBJ2-7, with 9 bases that match TRBD1. The ends lost 4 bases at V and 5 bases at J; junction bases unmatched: 9. CDR3 length: 15 residues. Germline V gene sequence: CDR1 SGHVS, CDR2 FQNEAQ. For the CDR3, the DNA is TGTGCCAGCAGCTACGCCTGGGACAGGGCCCACGAGCAGTACTTC. Translating gives CASSYAWDRAHEQYF.

The CDR3 region has the DNA TGCGCCAGCAGCTCGCTGTCTAAAGATACGCAGTATTTT. Its protein is CASSSLSKDTQYF. The V gene is TRBV5-1, the J gene TRBJ2-3; D unclear. Germline V gives CDR1 SGHRS, CDR2 YFSETQ. The V and J ends lost 3 bases and 5 bases respectively, with 10 bases between them. The CDR3 loop spans 13 amino acids.

The chain carries TRBV7-3 and TRBJ2-6, with TRBD2 identical over 13 bases. V was clipped by 5 bases and J by 1 base; unmatched bases: 5. Germline V gene data show CDR1 as SGHTA and CDR2 as FQGTGA. The CDR3 sequence is 18 residues long. The CDR3, as DNA: TGTGCCAGCAGCACCACTAGCGGGGGGGCTTCTGGGGCCAACGTCCTGACTTTC. As protein: CASSTTSGGASGANVLTF.

This clone was counted once. V and J are TRBV2 and TRBJ2-1; 10 nucleotides line up with TRBD2. Germline trimming cut 4 bases from V and 4 bases from J; bases unmatched to any gene: 4. CDR3 length: 15 residues. From germline, CDR1 is SNHLY and CDR2 FYNNEI. In DNA, the CDR3 is TGTGCCAGCAGTGCCACACTAGCGGGGTACAATGAGCAGTTCTTC. Protein: CASSATLAGYNEQFF.

Judged by abundance, this clone is medium-sized. This rearrangement joins TRBV11-2 to TRBJ2-2; TRBD1 aligns across 7 bases. The germline gives CDR1 SGHAT, CDR2 FQNNGV. V was pared by 4 bases and J by 7 bases, with 18 bases of the junction left unmatched. This CDR3 spans 18 amino acids. The CDR3 is CASSSRRGGGPLDGELFF. CDR3 DNA sequence: TGTGCCAGCAGCTCGCGGAGAGGGGGCGGCCCACTTGACGGGGAGCTGTTTTTT.

The V gene is TRBV5-1, the J gene TRBJ2-2, with 8 bases that match TRBD1. Trimming took 1 base from V and 3 from J; bases not matched to a gene: 5. The CDR3 consists of 16 residues. Germline V gene data show CDR1 as SGHRS and CDR2 as YFSETQ. CDR3 sequence (DNA): TGCGCCAGCAGCTTGATGGCAGGGGGCGACACCGGGGAGCTGTTTTTT. Protein product: CASSLMAGGDTGELFF.

This chain links TRBV30 with TRBJ2-1, with TRBD1 matching 7 bases. Trimming cost V 0 bases and J 10 bases; bases outside gene matches: 15. Germline V gene data show CDR1 as GTSNPN and CDR2 as SVGIG (reference sequence). CDR3 length: 16 amino acids. CDR3 in DNA: TGTGCCTGGAGTGTACCCAGGACAGGCTCTAAGGAAGAGCAGTTCTTC. The encoded protein is CAWSVPRTGSKEEQFF. Full variable domain (outside the CDR3, taken from reference TRBV30 and TRBJ2-1): SQTIHQWPATLVQPVGSPLSLECTVEGTSNPNLYWYRQAAGRGLQLLFYSVGIGQISSEVPQNLSASRPQDRQFILSSKKLLLSDSGFYLCAWSVPRTGSKEEQFFGPGTRLTVL.

The chain joins TRBV14 to TRBJ2-7; perhaps TRBD1 as D (5 bases). CDR3 length: 13 residues. The germline V gene encodes CDR1 SGHDN and CDR2 FVKESK. V shed 2 bases and J shed 3 bases, with 8 bases lying between them. CDR3: CASSQQGNYEQYF. CDR3 bases: TGTGCCAGCAGCCAACAGGGAAACTACGAGCAGTACTTC.

This clone was detected only a few times. The chain carries TRBV7-9 and TRBJ1-4, with a tentative D call TRBD1 (5 bases). This CDR3 has 15 amino acids. Trimming removed 1 base at V and 6 bases at J, with 12 bases between. The V gene's germline CDR1 is SEHNR and CDR2 FQNEAQ (reference sequence). The DNA for the CDR3 is TGTGCCAGCAGCTTAGAATCAGGGAACTATGAAAAACTGTTTTTT. Translation gives CASSLESGNYEKLFF. The complete variable domain, with remaining parts taken from reference TRBV7-9 and TRBJ1-4, reads DTGVSQNPRHKITKRGQNVTFRCDPISEHNRLYWYRQTLGQGPEFLTYFQNEAQLEKSRLLSDRFSAERPKGSFSTLEIQRTEQGDSAMYLCASSLESGNYEKLFFGSGTQLSVL.

The chain uses TRBV11-2 and TRBJ1-1; D gene unclear. This CDR3 region has 15 residues. Germline V gene sequence: CDR1 SGHAT, CDR2 FQNNGV. V lost 3 bases, J lost 1 base, and 12 bases lay in between. CDR3 nucleotide sequence: TGTGCCAGCAGCTTTACAGACGATTCGAACACTGAAGCTTTCTTT. Its protein product is CASSFTDDSNTEAFF.

The chain carries TRBV28 and TRBJ1-5; 7 bases agree with TRBD1. Germline V gives CDR1 MDHEN, CDR2 SYDVKM. CDR3 length equals 20 residues. Trimming at V came to 3 bases and at J to 0 bases, leaving 17 bases not matched to a gene. CDR3 amino acids: CASSFGFHSTGLYSNQPQHF. The CDR3 DNA is TGTGCCAGCAGTTTTGGGTTCCATTCGACAGGGCTATATAGCAATCAGCCCCAGCATTTT.

V usage is TRBV11-3 and J usage is TRBJ2-2; D gene uncertain. The V end was cut by 1 base, the J end by 1 base, with 4 bases between. This CDR3 is built from 14 residues. Germline V CDR1 and CDR2: SGHNT, YENEEA. For the CDR3, the DNA is TGTGCCAGCAGCTTAGGTCGGAACACCGGGGAGCTGTTTTTT. Residues: CASSLGRNTGELFF.

This clone was detected once. The V call is TRBV6-6, the J call TRBJ2-7; 12 nucleotides agree with TRBD2. Per the germline V gene, CDR1 is MNHNY and CDR2 is SVGAGI (reference sequence). V lost 2 bases, J lost 7 bases, and 9 bases stayed unmatched. The CDR3 has 16 amino acids. CDR3 DNA sequence: TGTGCCAGCAGTTACGTCCCCGGACTAGCGGGGCGGGAGCAGTACTTC. Amino acid sequence: CASSYVPGLAGREQYF.

V usage is TRBV30 and J usage is TRBJ1-6, with a tentative D call TRBD1 (6 bases). Between the trimmed V and J ends, which lost 2 bases and 4 bases, there was a span of 9 bases. The CDR3 loop spans 14 amino acids. Germline V lookup: CDR1 GTSNPN, CDR2 SVGIG (reference sequence). Here the CDR3 DNA reads TGTGCCTGGAGTTTGGACAGATATAATTCACCCCTCCACTTT. Translating gives CAWSLDRYNSPLHF.

Details on this clone: Compared with germline, one end of the junction differs, possibly owing to a read error. The chain carries TRBV27 and TRBJ2-7, with 9 nucleotides matching TRBD1. The length of the CDR3 is 13 residues. Germline V CDR1 and CDR2: MNHEY, SMNVEV (reference sequence). The CDR3 is CASSSPGQGPLRF. CDR3 nucleotide sequence: TGTGCCAGCAGTTCTCCCGGACAGGGGCCTCTCCGCTTC.